This TCR beta chain is from a study of T-cell reconstitution after alpha-beta-depleted transplantation in children. This clonotype was seen at least ten times. Construction of the TCRbeta library involved unique molecular identifiers. TCRdb re-derived calls from the PCR reads in MiXCR, one entry per CDR3 protein. The data show 230,000 or so distinct CDR3 sequences, around 12% seen once. Germline V CDR1 and CDR2: GTSNPN, SVGIG (reference sequence). The CDR3 consists of 13 residues. The V segment lost 7 bases and the J segment 5 bases; nucleotides outside the gene matches: 8. This specimen consisted of PBMCs from the stem cell graft donor, obtained from the stem cell graft. The V call is TRBV30, the J call TRBJ2-7; 10 bases map to TRBD2. The TCR originated in a human donor who donated a stem cell graft to a child with acute lymphoblastic leukemia. The CDR3 reads CAFGLAGVNEQYF. DNA for the CDR3: TGTGCCTTTGGGCTAGCGGGAGTTAACGAGCAGTACTTC.